This TCR beta chain was recorded in a study of T-cell reconstitution after alpha-beta-depleted transplantation in children. During its preparation, the TCRbeta library received unique molecular identifiers. TCRdb independently ran MiXCR on the PCR reads; one entry per CDR3 protein. The sample has 500,000 to 650,000 distinct CDR3 sequences; roughly 11% are singletons. Per germline, CDR1 GTSNPN and CDR2 SVGIG (reference sequence). The CDR3 contains 13 residues. Trimming shortened V by 2 bases and J by 2 bases, and 9 bases separated the two germline ends. Note on this clonotype: Its antigen is not known.

Broader study findings: Newly made T cells mostly supplied T-cell counts and diversity one year after transplant. Expanded graft clones numbering several hundred reportedly gave rise to alpha-beta T cells about two months after transplant.

Sequencing used PBMCs, mostly from graft donor cells, obtained 180 days after TCRalphabeta/CD19-depleted stem cell transplant. The sequence derives from a female patient aged 2-15 years who had a stem cell transplant for aplastic anemia, so the T cells may come from the graft donor. The chain has TRBV30 and TRBJ1-1; D remains unclear. CDR3 protein: CAWSYSQNTEAFF. For the CDR3, the DNA is TGTGCCTGGAGTTACAGCCAAAACACTGAAGCTTTCTTT.